This T cell receptor beta chain emerged from a study of untreated major depressive disorder. Overall study findings and caveats: In every subject, the five largest TRBV05-01 clones were private.

The data were produced by immunoSEQ multiplex PCR, yet TCRdb's version contains in-frame clones alone and is incomplete. The sample yields tens of thousands of clones, 90% to 95% seen once. Worth noting for this clone: Its antigen is unknown.

This CDR3 is built from 14 residues. V lost 7 bases to trimming and J lost 4 bases, with 14 bases between them. CDR1 is LNHDA, CDR2 SQIVND, per germline (reference sequence). This clonotype was sampled from a man aged 25-45 years in good health. This rearrangement joins TRBV19 to TRBJ2-1; D is unresolved. Sequenced sample: CD4+ T cells from PBMCs. This chain's CDR3 is CASTPTGQYNEQFF. In DNA form, the CDR3 reads TGTGCCAGTACTCCCACGGGCCAGTACAATGAGCAGTTCTTC.